This TCR beta chain appears in the sequencing data of a study of blood T cells in healthy people across ages (dated by TCRdb to about 2015). In the study overall: In model experiments, roughly one uniquely barcoded TCR beta cDNA molecule per two T cells was captured by template switching. Donors were grouped into four age groups: young (average approximately 15 years), middle-aged (around 39), aged (around 66) and long-lived (approximately 82). The study analyzed two additional independent replicas of 1 million unique cDNA reads from the same blood draw for two donors, one aged 18 to 29 and one aged 80 or older. To avoid experimental bias, donors of different ages were randomly spread across the sequencing lanes. Age-related changes in TCR beta repertoire diversity were measured in the study by deep sequencing normalized with unique cDNA molecular identifiers. The full study reports these points: Estimates of total diversity based on one million sequenced T cells were considered lower bounds and underestimates. Compared with the aged group, more naive CD4+ T cells, fewer expanded clones and increased TCR diversity were shown by the long-lived group, suggesting age selection. There was a strong correlation between observed TCR beta diversity and the percentage of naive T cells measured by flow cytometry. Because the CMV infection status of the donors was unknown, age-related changes in expanded clonotypes may potentially have been confounded. Since profiling was done on bulk unsorted PBMCs, naive and antigen-experienced compartments could not be conclusively compared. Observed TCR beta diversity per million T cells fell roughly linearly with age, and a significant reduction was already apparent by age around 39.

Donors were roughly 40 systemically healthy Caucasian individuals from Russia aged roughly 6 to 100 years. Each donor gave approximately 9.4 milliliters of peripheral blood, drawn into EDTA-treated Vacutainer tubes. Ficoll-Paque density-gradient centrifugation was used to isolate PBMCs, with at least 6.5 million obtained per sample. Trizol reagent was used to extract total RNA from the PBMCs, yielding at least 5 micrograms per sample. For every donor, an aliquot of PBMCs went through flow cytometry to measure the percentages of naive CD45RAhigh/CD27high T cells. Points on this clonotype: Which antigen it targets is not known. Base quality data are lacking; no much larger clone is found one base away.

Receptor libraries were prepared by 5' RACE. The instrument given in TCRdb is Illumina HiSeq 2500. A second PCR of about 7 to 12 cycles was run with a J-beta primer mix and a sample-barcoded 5' primer. Each TCR beta cDNA molecule received a unique molecular identifier from a template-switch 5' adaptor carrying 12 random nucleotides. Each sample yielded at least 3 million CDR3-containing paired-end reads. First-strand cDNA synthesis was performed from all RNA using the Mint cDNA synthesis kit, with priming by a TRBC-specific oligonucleotide. All cDNA was treated with uracil-DNA glycosylase and then went through a first 18-cycle PCR with the universal primers M1SS and BC2_uni_R. The original methods were these. Each sample was normalized by randomly selecting 1 million high-quality reads, each carrying a distinct molecular identifier. Reads with shared molecular identifiers were discarded instead of being binned into consensus sequences. CDR3 identification, clonotype clustering and error correction used MiTCR with a Q25 quality threshold and the strictest error-elimination algorithm. A nonparametric unseen species model using Euler transformation provided a lower-bound estimate of total TCR beta diversity. The public reads were quality trimmed at Q25 with fastp and then assembled into clones with MiXCR by TCRdb, keeping productive beta chains. Each CDR3 protein appears once, grouped with its most common genes and DNA. The V and J calls come from TCRdb's annotation, not from the publication. The sample table lists 550,000 to 600,000 distinct CDR3 sequences, about 45% of them with a count of one. Around 23% of the sample is held by the ten biggest clonotypes.

Spanning cysteine to phenylalanine, the CDR3 consists of 15 amino acids. Only the CDR3 portion is preserved as DNA: 45 bases, with reading frame beginning at the first base. V lost 10 bases and J lost 1 base; the stretch between them is 16 bases long. The germline V gene (reference sequence) provides CDR1 LGHDT and CDR2 YNNKEL. This TCR derives from a man older than 75 in good health. The rearranged segments are TRBV3-1 and TRBJ2-2, with an unclear D gene assignment. The sample taken for sequencing was blood. At the DNA level, the sequence is TGTGCCACCACAGCCCCGGGCCTGAACACCGGGGAGCTGTTTTTT. Its protein reads: CATTAPGLNTGELFF.